This is a list of T cell receptor beta chains from one sample in a study of CD8+ T cells in alopecia areata. Repertoires were generated with immunoSEQ multiplex PCR, while TCRdb's copy carries only in-frame clones and drops some. Of approximately 150,000 clones detected, roughly half appear once; the ten largest clones hold 0.8% to 1%. The specimen comprised CD4+ T cells sorted from blood, sampled at week 0. The receptors were gathered from a human donor with alopecia areata. Each CDR3 is given with its conserved first and last residue. The D gene is left open where the match is weak. Size values are once, few and many counts, or a class for expanded clones, and some rows have none.

CDR3 length: 15; clone size: once; J gene: TRBJ1-2; D gene: TRBD1; V gene: TRBV29-1; CDR3 DNA: TGCAGCGTTGGAGTCATGGGACAGGGGGTCGATGGCTACACCTTC; CDR3 protein: CSVGVMGQGVDGYTF
CDR3 length: 16; clone size: -; J gene: TRBJ2-6; D gene: -; V gene: TRBV5-1; CDR3 DNA: TGCGCCAGCAGCTTGGCGGGAATCTCTGGGGCCAACGTCCTGACTTTC; CDR3 protein: CASSLAGISGANVLTF
CDR3 length: 12; clone size: -; J gene: TRBJ2-7; D gene: -; V gene: TRBV29-1; CDR3 DNA: TGCAGCGTTGTAGGAGGGCGGTACGAGCAGTACTTC; CDR3 protein: CSVVGGRYEQYF
CDR3 length: 15; clone size: -; J gene: TRBJ2-1; D gene: -; V gene: TRBV27; CDR3 DNA: TGTGCCAGCAGTTTCTGGGTCGGGAGATACAATGAGCAGTTCTTC; CDR3 protein: CASSFWVGRYNEQFF
CDR3 length: 13; clone size: many; J gene: TRBJ2-7; D gene: -; V gene: TRBV29-1; CDR3 DNA: TGCAGCGTTGCTCACTTGGAGCTGGGGGAGCAGTACTTC; CDR3 protein: CSVAHLELGEQYF
CDR3 length: 15; clone size: few; J gene: TRBJ1-2; D gene: TRBD1; V gene: TRBV13; CDR3 DNA: TGTGCCAGCAGCTTCAAGGACAGGGCTCTCTATGGCTACACCTTC; CDR3 protein: CASSFKDRALYGYTF
CDR3 length: 12; clone size: -; J gene: TRBJ2-7; D gene: -; V gene: TRBV7-8; CDR3 DNA: TGTGCCAGCAGCCCGGGTTCGAGCGAGCAGTACTTC; CDR3 protein: CASSPGSSEQYF
CDR3 length: 12; clone size: few; J gene: TRBJ1-1; D gene: -; V gene: TRBV29-1; CDR3 DNA: TGCAGCGTTGGAGGGGCGAACACTGAAGCTTTCTTT; CDR3 protein: CSVGGANTEAFF
CDR3 length: 12; clone size: -; J gene: TRBJ1-5; D gene: -; V gene: TRBV7-8; CDR3 DNA: TGTGCCAGCAGCTTTCCCCATCAGCCCCAGCATTTT; CDR3 protein: CASSFPHQPQHF
CDR3 length: 14; clone size: -; J gene: TRBJ1-2; D gene: -; V gene: TRBV4-1; CDR3 DNA: TGCGCCAGCAGCCCGTTGACAGCTAACTATGGCTACACCTTC; CDR3 protein: CASSPLTANYGYTF
CDR3 length: 14; clone size: -; J gene: TRBJ2-7; D gene: -; V gene: TRBV23-1; CDR3 DNA: TGCGCCAGCAGTCAACGGACTAACAAAACCGAGCAGTACTTC; CDR3 protein: CASSQRTNKTEQYF
CDR3 length: 14; clone size: few; J gene: TRBJ2-1; D gene: -; V gene: TRBV7-3; CDR3 DNA: TGTGCCAGCAGCTTTCAGGGTCAGGGCGATGAGCAGTTCTTC; CDR3 protein: CASSFQGQGDEQFF
CDR3 length: 14; clone size: -; J gene: TRBJ2-7; D gene: -; V gene: TRBV11-1; CDR3 DNA: TGTGCCAGCAGCTTAGTCGTACAGTCATACGAGCAGTACTTC; CDR3 protein: CASSLVVQSYEQYF
CDR3 length: 12; clone size: -; J gene: TRBJ2-3; D gene: -; V gene: TRBV11-1; CDR3 DNA: TGTGCCAGCAGCCCTAATCGGGATACGCAGTATTTT; CDR3 protein: CASSPNRDTQYF
CDR3 length: 13; clone size: -; J gene: TRBJ1-2; D gene: -; V gene: TRBV29-1; CDR3 DNA: TGCAGCGCAGTAGCGGGGGGTATCTATGGCTACACCTTC; CDR3 protein: CSAVAGGIYGYTF
CDR3 length: 15; clone size: few; J gene: TRBJ2-3; D gene: -; V gene: TRBV7-8; CDR3 DNA: TGTGCCAGCAGCGCCCGGGAGCTCGGCACAGATACGCAGTATTTT; CDR3 protein: CASSARELGTDTQYF
CDR3 length: 13; clone size: -; J gene: TRBJ2-1; D gene: TRBD1; V gene: TRBV29-1; CDR3 DNA: TGCAGCGTTGAGGGGTCAGGGGGCAATGAGCAGTTCTTC; CDR3 protein: CSVEGSGGNEQFF
CDR3 length: 14; clone size: few; J gene: TRBJ2-7; D gene: -; V gene: TRBV7-2; CDR3 DNA: TGTGCCAGCAGGCGGGACATGGGGACCTACGAGCAGTACTTC; CDR3 protein: CASRRDMGTYEQYF
CDR3 length: 14; clone size: -; J gene: TRBJ1-1; D gene: -; V gene: TRBV28; CDR3 DNA: TGTGCCAGCAGAATCAGGGATATGAACACTGAAGCTTTCTTT; CDR3 protein: CASRIRDMNTEAFF
CDR3 length: 17; clone size: -; J gene: TRBJ2-2; D gene: TRBD2; V gene: TRBV7-3; CDR3 DNA: TGTGCCAGCAGCTTAAGGGCGGGAGGGCCCAACACCGGGGAGCTGTTTTTT; CDR3 protein: CASSLRAGGPNTGELFF
CDR3 length: 12; clone size: -; J gene: TRBJ2-7; D gene: -; V gene: TRBV6-5; CDR3 DNA: TGTGCCAGCAGGCGGGGTTCCTACGAGCAGTACTTC; CDR3 protein: CASRRGSYEQYF
CDR3 length: 14; clone size: -; J gene: TRBJ1-1; D gene: TRBD1; V gene: TRBV29-1; CDR3 DNA: TGCAGCGTTGAAGAAACCCCCGGGACAGCTGAAGCTTTCTTT; CDR3 protein: CSVEETPGTAEAFF
CDR3 length: 14; clone size: -; J gene: TRBJ2-1; D gene: TRBD2; V gene: TRBV19; CDR3 DNA: TGTGCCAGTACTACCGGGACTAGGGTCGATGAGCAGTTCTTC; CDR3 protein: CASTTGTRVDEQFF
CDR3 length: 14; clone size: once; J gene: TRBJ2-7; D gene: TRBD2; V gene: TRBV30; CDR3 DNA: TGTGCCTGGAGTCCTAGCGGGACGGCTTACGAGCAGTACTTC; CDR3 protein: CAWSPSGTAYEQYF
CDR3 length: 13; clone size: -; J gene: TRBJ1-2; D gene: -; V gene: TRBV7-2; CDR3 DNA: TGTGCCAGCAGCTTAGAGCGGGGTTATGGCTACACCTTC; CDR3 protein: CASSLERGYGYTF
CDR3 length: 14; clone size: few; J gene: TRBJ1-5; D gene: TRBD1; V gene: TRBV7-9; CDR3 DNA: TGTGCCACCAGGTTTGGGGACAGAGATCAGCCCCAGCATTTT; CDR3 protein: CATRFGDRDQPQHF
CDR3 length: 15; clone size: -; J gene: TRBJ2-1; D gene: -; V gene: TRBV11-2; CDR3 DNA: TGTGCCAGCAGCTTCGACGGGAGCTCCTACAATGAGCAGTTCTTC; CDR3 protein: CASSFDGSSYNEQFF
CDR3 length: 17; clone size: few; J gene: TRBJ1-3; D gene: -; V gene: TRBV28; CDR3 DNA: TGTGCCAGCAGCGTTGGCAGGACTCTTGGGTCTGGAAACACCATATATTTT; CDR3 protein: CASSVGRTLGSGNTIYF
CDR3 length: 14; clone size: -; J gene: TRBJ1-2; D gene: -; V gene: TRBV6-5; CDR3 DNA: TGTGCCAGCAGTTACGGAAATGGAGCCTATGGCTACACCTTC; CDR3 protein: CASSYGNGAYGYTF
CDR3 length: 17; clone size: -; J gene: TRBJ2-2; D gene: -; V gene: TRBV27; CDR3 DNA: TGTGCCAGCAGTAACGCGGGACTGGCACCGAACACCGGGGAGCTGTTTTTT; CDR3 protein: CASSNAGLAPNTGELFF
CDR3 length: 17; clone size: few; J gene: TRBJ2-3; D gene: TRBD2; V gene: TRBV28; CDR3 DNA: TGTGCCAGCAGTGCACCGGGACTAGGACGGAGGACAGATACGCAGTATTTT; CDR3 protein: CASSAPGLGRRTDTQYF
CDR3 length: 12; clone size: few; J gene: TRBJ2-5; D gene: -; V gene: TRBV7-2; CDR3 DNA: TGTGCCAGCAGCTTATGGGGTTCTGCCCAGTACTTC; CDR3 protein: CASSLWGSAQYF
CDR3 length: 16; clone size: few; J gene: TRBJ2-7; D gene: TRBD2; V gene: TRBV29-1; CDR3 DNA: TGCAGCGTTGAACTAGCGGGAGGCCCAAGCTCCTACGAGCAGTACTTC; CDR3 protein: CSVELAGGPSSYEQYF
CDR3 length: 12; clone size: -; J gene: TRBJ2-5; D gene: -; V gene: TRBV6-1; CDR3 DNA: TGTGCCAGCAGCTATATACAAGAGACCCAGTACTTC; CDR3 protein: CASSYIQETQYF
CDR3 length: 17; clone size: few; J gene: TRBJ2-3; D gene: -; V gene: TRBV29-1; CDR3 DNA: TGCAGCGTTGGAAAAATATTCTCTCCAGGGATCACAGATACGCAGTATTTT; CDR3 protein: CSVGKIFSPGITDTQYF
CDR3 length: 14; clone size: -; J gene: TRBJ2-1; D gene: -; V gene: TRBV30; CDR3 DNA: TGTGCCTGGAGTCGATCCCTAACCTACAATGAGCAGTTCTTC; CDR3 protein: CAWSRSLTYNEQFF
CDR3 length: 16; clone size: -; J gene: TRBJ2-1; D gene: TRBD2; V gene: TRBV19; CDR3 DNA: TGTGCCAGTAGTAGACTAGCGGGAGGTTCCCACAATGAGCAGTTCTTC; CDR3 protein: CASSRLAGGSHNEQFF
CDR3 length: 14; clone size: many; J gene: TRBJ2-7; D gene: -; V gene: TRBV4-2; CDR3 DNA: TGTGCCAGCAGCCAACCCACCTCAGCGAGCGAGCAGTACTTC; CDR3 protein: CASSQPTSASEQYF
CDR3 length: 11; clone size: -; J gene: TRBJ2-1; D gene: -; V gene: TRBV29-1; CDR3 DNA: TGCAGCGTAGGGCAGTACAATGAGCAGTTCTTC; CDR3 protein: CSVGQYNEQFF
CDR3 length: 19; clone size: -; J gene: TRBJ2-2; D gene: TRBD2; V gene: TRBV7-9; CDR3 DNA: TGTGCCAGCAGCGCTGGCTATCTAGGTAGCGGGAAGAACACCGGGGAGCTGTTTTTT; CDR3 protein: CASSAGYLGSGKNTGELFF
CDR3 length: 11; clone size: -; J gene: TRBJ2-5; D gene: -; V gene: TRBV29-1; CDR3 DNA: TGCAGCACAACAAATGAAGAGACCCAGTACTTC; CDR3 protein: CSTTNEETQYF
CDR3 length: 14; clone size: -; J gene: TRBJ1-5; D gene: TRBD1; V gene: TRBV19; CDR3 DNA: TGTGCCAGTAGTACCCACCAGGGGGATCAGCCCCAGCATTTT; CDR3 protein: CASSTHQGDQPQHF
CDR3 length: 14; clone size: once; J gene: TRBJ2-3; D gene: TRBD2; V gene: TRBV29-1; CDR3 DNA: TGCAGCGTTGAAACTAGCGGGAGAGCAGATACGCAGTATTTT; CDR3 protein: CSVETSGRADTQYF
CDR3 length: 14; clone size: few; J gene: TRBJ1-2; D gene: TRBD1; V gene: TRBV9; CDR3 DNA: TGTGCCAGCAGCGTACAGGGGGCCGACTATGGCTACACCTTC; CDR3 protein: CASSVQGADYGYTF
CDR3 length: 15; clone size: -; J gene: TRBJ2-1; D gene: -; V gene: TRBV11-2; CDR3 DNA: TGTGCCAGCAGCTTTATCACCAGCGGCGGCAATGAGCAGTTCTTC; CDR3 protein: CASSFITSGGNEQFF
CDR3 length: 16; clone size: -; J gene: TRBJ1-5; D gene: TRBD1; V gene: TRBV28; CDR3 DNA: TGTGCCAGCAGTTTAGGGGGGACAGTGAGCAATCAGCCCCAGCATTTT; CDR3 protein: CASSLGGTVSNQPQHF